Given below is one TCR beta chain in context. This entry belongs to a study of blood T cell repertoires in COVID-19. Measured with immunoSEQ multiplex PCR; TCRdb has only the in-frame clones, and not every one. The sample lists some 240,000 clones, about 90% occurring once. The germline V gene has CDR1 SGHRS and CDR2 YFSETQ. Trimming shortened V by 0 bases and J by 2 bases, and 10 bases separated the two germline ends. The CDR3 runs to 15 residues. The rearrangement uses TRBV5-1 and TRBJ2-3; TRBD2 might be the D (6 bases). The sequence was collected from a woman between 65 and 79 years old with COVID-19, enrolled during active disease. The sequenced material came from peripheral blood. The DNA of the CDR3 is TGCGCCAGCAGCTTGGATAGCGGACCCACAGATACGCAGTATTTT. Protein: CASSLDSGPTDTQYF. The full variable domain, with the rest looked up from reference TRBV5-1 and TRBJ2-3, is KAGVTQTPRYLIKTRGQQVTLSCSPISGHRSVSWYQQTPGQGLQFLFEYFSETQRNKGNFPGRFSGRQFSNSRSEMNVSTLELGDSALYLCASSLDSGPTDTQYFGPGTRLTVL.